The T cell receptor beta chain under discussion was sequenced for a study of blood T cell repertoires in COVID-19. CDR3 length: 13 amino acids. The V end was cut by 1 base, the J end by 3 bases, with 8 bases between. The germline V gene has CDR1 SQVTM and CDR2 ANQGSEA. TCRdb's table, derived via immunoSEQ multiplex PCR, lists solely in-frame clones and lacks some. The sample holds around 170,000 clones, approximately 84% seen once. This TCR was sampled from a man in his fifties who had recovered from COVID-19. The J gene is TRBJ2-3, the V gene TRBV29-1; D perhaps matches TRBD1 (5 bases). The sequenced sample consisted of PBMCs or T cells enriched from blood (not recorded which). The DNA for the CDR3 is TGCAGCGTTGAAGTTGGGGCTACAGATACGCAGTATTTT. Translated, it gives CSVEVGATDTQYF.